The rows below give T cell receptor beta chains drawn from one sample of a study of T-cell memory formation after mild COVID-19. Using its own MiXCR run on the 5' RACE reads, TCRdb lists one record per CDR3 protein. This sample yields some 320,000 distinct CDR3 sequences, of which 15% to 20% are seen a single time; 20% to 25% belongs to the top ten. What was sequenced was PBMCs or a T cell subset sorted from them (not recorded which). These receptors were obtained from a young man who had mild COVID-19 (a few samples of this study predate the infection). Cell type and time point are not known. CDR3s include the opening cysteine and the closing phenylalanine or tryptophan. D genes are given only for firm matches. Clone size, where shown, is once, few, many, or a class for clones that have expanded.

V,J,D,size,CDR3,DNA
TRBV6-5,TRBJ2-2,TRBD2,few,CASSYSAGRVAGELFF,TGTGCCAGCAGTTACTCGGCAGGGAGGGTGGCCGGGGAGCTGTTTTTT
TRBV7-9,TRBJ2-1,.,.,CASSPFRAGGPSSYNEQFF,TGTGCCAGCAGCCCCTTCAGGGCCGGGGGTCCCTCTTCCTACAATGAGCAGTTCTTC
TRBV27,TRBJ2-7,TRBD1,.,CASSEQGLGEQYF,TGTGCCAGCAGTGAACAGGGGTTGGGGGAGCAGTACTTC
TRBV5-1,TRBJ2-6,.,many,CASRALGGANVLTF,TGCGCCAGCCGGGCCCTAGGGGGGGCCAACGTCCTGACTTTC
TRBV24-1,TRBJ2-3,.,.,CATSDLSGPSTDTQYF,TGTGCCACCAGTGATTTGTCGGGACCTAGCACAGATACGCAGTATTTT
TRBV4-1,TRBJ2-3,.,.,CASSPQEGSGDTQYF,TGCGCCAGCAGCCCGCAGGAGGGGTCAGGAGATACGCAGTATTTT
TRBV20-1,TRBJ2-7,.,many,CSARDMGASYEQYF,TGCAGTGCTAGAGATATGGGGGCTTCCTACGAGCAGTACTTC
TRBV4-1,TRBJ1-1,TRBD1,few,CASSQDQGARSEAFF,TGCGCCAGCAGCCAAGATCAGGGGGCGAGGTCTGAAGCTTTCTTT
TRBV6-6,TRBJ2-1,TRBD2,.,CASSYPPSGHNEQFF,TGTGCCAGCAGTTATCCTCCTAGCGGCCACAATGAGCAGTTCTTC
TRBV7-9,TRBJ2-1,.,.,CASSRVLGTYNEQFF,TGTGCCAGCAGCCGTGTGTTGGGGACCTACAATGAGCAGTTCTTC
TRBV10-3,TRBJ1-6,.,few,CAIGVGENSPLHF,TGTGCCATCGGTGTGGGGGAAAATTCACCCCTCCACTTT
TRBV7-2,TRBJ1-6,.,few,CASSQDKSSYNSPLHF,TGTGCCAGCAGCCAGGACAAGAGCTCCTATAATTCACCCCTCCACTTT
TRBV7-2,TRBJ2-7,.,many,CASRAGGPYEQYF,TGTGCCAGCAGAGCAGGGGGGCCGTACGAGCAGTACTTC
TRBV5-6,TRBJ1-1,.,.,CASSTGLRYTEAFF,TGTGCCAGCAGCACCGGACTGAGATACACTGAAGCTTTCTTT
TRBV5-1,TRBJ2-7,TRBD2,.,CASRWTSGAYEQYF,TGCGCCAGCAGATGGACTAGCGGGGCCTACGAGCAGTACTTC
TRBV12-3/TRBV12-4,TRBJ2-6,.,few,CASIWTGANVLTF,TGTGCCAGCATCTGGACTGGGGCCAACGTCCTGACTTTC
TRBV28,TRBJ2-7,.,few,CAGGPGGYYEQYF,TGTGCCGGTGGTCCAGGGGGGTACTACGAGCAGTACTTC
TRBV2,TRBJ2-1,TRBD1,few,CASRGGQEVAYNEQFF,TGTGCCAGCAGAGGGGGACAGGAGGTGGCCTACAATGAGCAGTTCTTC